These 17 T cell receptor beta chains came from one sample sequenced in a study of control samples from healthy donors and cancer patients (dated by TCRdb to 2020 to 2022). Receptors were amplified or captured by the immunoSEQ multiplex PCR assay. Imported from immuneACCESS, the table was reduced by TCRdb to in-frame sequences with V and J called. These copies leave out some clones; in studies compared against another copy, an unresolved V gene accounts for under half, and the cause of the remainder is not known. The sample table shows over 90,000 clones, and 85% to 90% are seen once. The ten most abundant clones make up 15% to 20% of the sample. Sequenced sample: PBMCs. Receptors originate from a man in his 60s with lung cancer.

This chain joins TRBV7-8 and TRBJ1-5; D remains unclear. The CDR3 is 13 amino acids. V was cut by 1 base and J by 4 bases, with 5 bases left in between. The germline CDR1 and CDR2 sequences are SGHVS and FQNEAQ. The CDR3 is CASSLVANQPQHF. CDR3 coding DNA: TGTGCCAGCAGCTTAGTGGCAAATCAGCCCCAGCATTTT.

The genes are TRBV6-6 and TRBJ1-4, with D possibly matching TRBD1 (5 bases). Per the germline V gene, CDR1 is MNHNY and CDR2 is SVGAGI (reference sequence). There are 14 residues in the CDR3. V lost 2 bases, J lost 4 bases, and 8 bases lay in between. CDR3 in amino acids: CASSYPQVNEKLFF. The CDR3 nucleotides are TGTGCCAGCAGTTACCCACAGGTTAATGAAAAACTGTTTTTT.

V is TRBV30 and J is TRBJ1-1, with 8 bases aligning to TRBD1. Per the germline V gene, CDR1 is GTSNPN and CDR2 is SVGIG (reference sequence). V lost 0 bases, J lost 5 bases, and 5 bases stayed unmatched. There are 14 residues in the CDR3. The CDR3 protein is CAWSVLGDRTEAFF. In nucleotides, the CDR3 is TGTGCCTGGAGTGTACTGGGGGACAGGACTGAAGCTTTCTTT.

This rearrangement joins TRBV19 to TRBJ1-5; D might be TRBD1 (5 bases). Looked up from germline, CDR1 is LNHDA and CDR2 is SQIVND (reference sequence). The CDR3 consists of 14 residues. V was clipped by 2 bases and J by 4 bases, with 9 bases between them. The CDR3 loop reads CASSIMGGNQPQHF. The CDR3 DNA reads as TGTGCCAGTAGTATAATGGGGGGGAATCAGCCCCAGCATTTT.

The chain has TRBV6-2 or TRBV6-3 and TRBJ2-6, with 7 bases that match TRBD1. CDR3 length: 18 amino acids. Germline V gives CDR1 MNHEY, CDR2 SVGEGT. V lost 2 bases, J lost 1 base, and 8 bases stayed unmatched. The CDR3 coding sequence is TGTGCCAGCAGTTACCGAAGGGGGCTACTTTCTGGGGCCAACGTCCTGACTTTC. Translating gives CASSYRRGLLSGANVLTF.

This chain joins TRBV7-2 and TRBJ2-6; D uncertain. Trimming took off 1 base at V and 0 bases at J, with 4 bases between the two ends. There are 15 residues in the CDR3. Germline CDR1 is SGHTA and CDR2 is FQGNSA. The CDR3 here is CASSLDSSGANVLTF. In nucleotides, the CDR3 is TGTGCCAGCAGCTTAGACAGCTCTGGGGCCAACGTCCTGACTTTC.

The sample holds one count of this clone. The J gene is TRBJ1-5, the V gene TRBV30, with D maybe TRBD1 (5 bases). Germline loops: CDR1 GTSNPN, CDR2 SVGIG (reference sequence). V lost 4 bases, J lost 6 bases, and 13 bases lay in between. This CDR3 is 13 amino acids long. The CDR3 DNA sequence: TGTGCCTGGAATAGGGGTGGGGGTCAGCCCCAGCATTTT. Translating it yields CAWNRGGGQPQHF.

V gene TRBV11-2 combines with J gene TRBJ1-5; 8 bases are a match to TRBD1. In germline, CDR1 is SGHAT, CDR2 FQNNGV. The CDR3 length is 14 residues. The ends lost 5 bases at V and 2 bases at J; junction bases unmatched: 2. DNA for the CDR3: TGTGCCAGCAGCCCGGACAGGGGCAATCAGCCCCAGCATTTT. This encodes CASSPDRGNQPQHF.

The chain joins TRBV29-1 to TRBJ1-1; no reliable D call. The CDR3 loop spans 14 amino acids. Germline V gene sequence: CDR1 SQVTM, CDR2 ANQGSEA. CDR3 region: CSTLMAGRSTEAFF. The DNA of the CDR3 is TGCAGTACCCTCATGGCCGGACGATCGACTGAAGCTTTCTTT. The entire variable domain, with the rest obtained from reference TRBV29-1 and TRBJ1-1, is as follows: SAVISQKPSRDICQRGTSLTIQCQVDSQVTMMFWYRQQPGQSLTLIATANQGSEATYESGFVIDKFPISRPNLTFSTLTVSNMSPEDSSIYLCSTLMAGRSTEAFFGQGTRLTVV.

This chain connects TRBV18 to TRBJ2-3; no clear D. Germline V gene lookup returns CDR1 KGHSH and CDR2 LQKENI. CDR3 size: 13 residues. Trimming removed 3 bases from V and 4 bases from J, with 8 bases in between. CDR3 in amino acids: CASSPRGPDTQYF. CDR3 in DNA: TGTGCCAGCTCACCCCGTGGGCCAGATACGCAGTATTTT.

The chain uses TRBV4-1 and TRBJ2-1; 8 bases match TRBD2. Germline V CDR1 and CDR2: MGHRA, YSYEKL. The V segment lost 1 base and the J segment 7 bases; nucleotides outside the gene matches: 12. The CDR3 is made up of 17 amino acids. The CDR3 region has the DNA TGCGCCAGCAGCCAAGTCCCAACGGGGGGGCCTACGAATGAGCAGTTCTTC. Its translation: CASSQVPTGGPTNEQFF.

The genes are TRBV5-1 and TRBJ2-5, with no clear D. V lost 0 bases, J lost 5 bases, and 8 bases lay in between. This CDR3 spans 13 amino acids. Germline V lookup: CDR1 SGHRS, CDR2 YFSETQ. The CDR3 is CASSLGYMETQYF. DNA for the CDR3: TGCGCCAGCAGCTTGGGGTACATGGAGACCCAGTACTTC.

The chain links TRBV5-6 to TRBJ2-7; the match to TRBD1 covers 10 bases. V gave up 4 bases and J gave up 3 bases; unmatched junction bases: 4. The CDR3 length is 14 residues. The V gene's germline CDR1 is SGHDT and CDR2 YYEEEE. CDR3: CASSLGQGIYEQYV. DNA for the CDR3: TGTGCCAGCAGCCTGGGACAGGGGATCTACGAGCAGTACGTC.

This chain connects TRBV7-7 to TRBJ2-7; tentative D call: TRBD2 (7 bases). Germline assignment: CDR1 SSHAT and CDR2 FNYEAQ (reference sequence). The CDR3 covers 17 residues. Between the trimmed V and J ends, which lost 5 bases and 0 bases, there was a span of 20 bases. The CDR3 DNA reads TGTGCCAGCAGCCCCCGTCGGGGGGCACATGGCTCCTACGAGCAGTACGTC. Translation: CASSPRRGAHGSYEQYV.

V gene TRBV2 combines with J gene TRBJ2-5, with 10 bases matching TRBD1. Germline-derived CDR1 and CDR2 are SNHLY and FYNNEI. CDR3 length: 14 amino acids. With 6 bases clipped from V and 6 bases from J, the junction kept 7 bases outside the gene matches. Here the CDR3 reads CASRAGTGVQTQYF. For the CDR3, the DNA is TGTGCCAGCAGGGCCGGGACAGGGGTACAGACCCAGTACTTC.

The chain combines TRBV11-3 with TRBJ1-1; D is undetermined. The CDR3 is 13 residues long. Germline V gives CDR1 SGHNT, CDR2 YENEEA. The ends were cut back, 5 bases at V and 3 bases at J, with 10 bases in the middle. The CDR3 spells CASSPRSYTEAFF. The DNA for the CDR3 is TGTGCCAGCAGCCCTAGGAGCTACACTGAAGCTTTCTTT. The full variable domain, in which reference TRBV11-3 and TRBJ1-1 provide the parts outside the CDR3, is EAGVVQSPRYKIIEKKQPVAFWCNPISGHNTLYWYLQNLGQGPELLIRYENEEAVDDSQLPKDRFSAERLKGVDSTLKIQPAELGDSAVYLCASSPRSYTEAFFGQGTRLTVV.

The chain combines TRBV6-5 with TRBJ2-2; D is uncertain. Germline CDR1 reads MNHEY; CDR2 reads SVGAGI. Between the trimmed V and J ends, which lost 0 bases and 8 bases, there was a span of 4 bases. The CDR3 totals 12 residues. The CDR3 sequence is CASSYSAGELFF. DNA for the CDR3: TGTGCCAGCAGTTACTCTGCGGGGGAGCTGTTTTTT.